One sample yielded the 18 T cell receptor beta chains listed below, sequenced in a study of blood T cell repertoires in COVID-19. Here immunoSEQ multiplex PCR was the method, and the copy in TCRdb shows in-frame clones only, minus some. The data show over 200,000 clones, under 90% seen once. The sequenced sample consisted of PBMCs or T cells enriched from blood (not recorded which). These receptors all come from a man aged 18 to 29 who had recovered from COVID-19.

The chain carries TRBV29-1 and TRBJ1-2; 7 bases are a match to TRBD1. The CDR3 covers 13 residues. CDR1 is SQVTM, CDR2 ANQGSEA, per germline. The junction had 10 bases not matched to a gene; V was cut back by 8 bases and J by 4 bases. CDR3 sequence (DNA): TGCAGCACCTGGACAGGATCTTCCTATGGCTACACCTTC. It specifies CSTWTGSSYGYTF. Supplemented by reference TRBV29-1 and TRBJ1-2, the full variable domain reads SAVISQKPSRDICQRGTSLTIQCQVDSQVTMMFWYRQQPGQSLTLIATANQGSEATYESGFVIDKFPISRPNLTFSTLTVSNMSPEDSSIYLCSTWTGSSYGYTFGSGTRLTVV.

This clone was counted a single time. The chain carries TRBV25-1 and TRBJ2-3; the match to TRBD1 covers 10 bases. This CDR3 region has 15 residues. CDR1 and CDR2 (germline): MGHDK, SYGVNS. V shed 3 bases, J shed 4 bases, and the junction held 4 bases outside the gene matches. CDR3 in amino acids: CASSETGTGADTQYF. Here the CDR3 DNA reads TGTGCCAGCAGTGAGACCGGGACAGGGGCAGATACGCAGTATTTT.

The chain recombines TRBV5-1 with TRBJ1-1; D is perhaps TRBD1 (5 bases). The CDR3 contains 13 residues. V was pared by 4 bases and J by 6 bases, with 13 bases between. Germline V gives CDR1 SGHRS, CDR2 YFSETQ. The CDR3 loop is CASSDTGRSEAFF. The DNA of the CDR3 is TGCGCCAGCAGCGATACAGGACGGTCTGAAGCTTTCTTT.

The genes are TRBV7-8 and TRBJ1-3; unclear D gene. The germline V gene encodes CDR1 SGHVS and CDR2 FQNEAQ. The CDR3 contains 16 residues. V lost 5 bases and J 3 bases, leaving 17 bases between the germline ends. CDR3 nucleotides: TGTGCCAGCAGCCTATCCTTACACGGGATTGGAAACACCATATATTTT. This translates into CASSLSLHGIGNTIYF.

The V and J genes are TRBV11-3 and TRBJ2-3; a possible D gene is TRBD2 (5 bases). V lost 5 bases to trimming and J lost 14 bases, with 17 bases between them. Germline V gene sequence: CDR1 SGHNT, CDR2 YENEEA. The CDR3 extends over 12 amino acids. For the CDR3, the DNA is TGTGCCAGCAGCGCGGACCGCACTAGGACGTATTTT. Protein sequence: CASSADRTRTYF.

This clone appeared a single time. The V and J genes are TRBV6-5 and TRBJ2-7, with 7 bases lining up with TRBD2. CDR3 length: 16 amino acids. Trimming removed 0 bases from V and 0 bases from J; junction bases left unmatched: 5. Germline CDR1 reads MNHEY; CDR2 reads SVGAGI. The CDR3 coding sequence is TGTGCCAGCAGTTACTCGGGAGGGGACCCCTCCTACGAGCAGTACTTC. This codes for CASSYSGGDPSYEQYF.

CDR3 bases: TGTGCCACCAGCAGAGTCGCAGGGTACGAGCAGTACTTC. Protein product: CATSRVAGYEQYF. This chain joins TRBV15 and TRBJ2-7; D might be TRBD1 (5 bases). Germline CDR1 and CDR2: LNHNV and YYDKDF (reference sequence). The CDR3 totals 13 residues. The germline V and J ends were trimmed by 1 base and 4 bases, with 8 bases remaining between them.

The chain combines TRBV5-1 with TRBJ2-3, with TRBD2 identical over 12 bases. Trimming removed 4 bases from V and 1 base from J; junction bases left unmatched: 7. CDR1 SGHRS and CDR2 YFSETQ come from the germline V gene. CDR3 length: 17 residues. Here the CDR3 reads CASSLRTSGDRTDTQYF. CDR3 bases: TGCGCCAGCAGCCTTAGGACTAGCGGGGACCGCACAGATACGCAGTATTTT. Drawing the rest from reference TRBV5-1 and TRBJ2-3, the complete variable domain is KAGVTQTPRYLIKTRGQQVTLSCSPISGHRSVSWYQQTPGQGLQFLFEYFSETQRNKGNFPGRFSGRQFSNSRSEMNVSTLELGDSALYLCASSLRTSGDRTDTQYFGPGTRLTVL.

This chain connects TRBV11-3 to TRBJ2-7, with 9 bases matching TRBD1. CDR3 size: 18 residues. V shed 5 bases, J shed 3 bases, and the junction held 17 bases outside the gene matches. Germline-derived CDR1 and CDR2 are SGHNT and YENEEA. CDR3: CASSEGLGGTGLYYEQYF. In nucleotides, the CDR3 is TGTGCCAGCAGCGAAGGATTGGGCGGGACAGGGTTGTACTACGAGCAGTACTTC.

As DNA, the CDR3 is TGCGCCAGCAGCTTGCCCCGAGGAGGGGGCACATCTGGGGCCAACGTCCTGACTTTC. Translating gives CASSLPRGGGTSGANVLTF. The rearrangement uses TRBV5-1 and TRBJ2-6; weak D call: TRBD1 (7 bases). V was clipped by 1 base and J by 1 base, with 18 bases between them. CDR1 is SGHRS and CDR2 is YFSETQ in the germline V gene. This CDR3 is built from 19 residues.

This rearrangement joins TRBV19 to TRBJ1-3, with no clear D. The V and J ends lost 2 bases and 7 bases respectively, with 24 bases between them. The germline V gene has CDR1 LNHDA and CDR2 SQIVND (reference sequence). The CDR3 contains 18 residues. The CDR3 here is CASSISSSQRWLGNTIYF. CDR3 in DNA: TGTGCCAGTAGTATAAGTAGCAGCCAGCGATGGCTTGGGAACACCATATATTTT.

This clone was seen just once. The rearrangement uses TRBV9 and TRBJ2-7, with D tentatively TRBD2 (6 bases). The CDR3 length is 16 residues. Germline CDR1 SGDLS, CDR2 YYNGEE. V lost 0 bases and J lost 6, with 19 bases in between. CDR3 sequence (DNA): TGTGCCAGCAGCGTAGAGTCCTCGGTCGGGGGTGGCGAGCAGTACTTC. Its translation: CASSVESSVGGGEQYF.

The chain links TRBV28 to TRBJ1-2, with TRBD1 matching over 8 bases. There are 14 residues in the CDR3. CDR1 MDHEN and CDR2 SYDVKM come from the germline V gene. V gave up 3 bases and J gave up 6 bases; unmatched junction bases: 6. CDR3 sequence: CASSFAGGANGYTF. CDR3 in DNA: TGTGCCAGCAGTTTCGCAGGGGGCGCAAATGGCTACACCTTC.

In its sample, this clone was seen a few times. V is TRBV9 and J is TRBJ2-1, with 10 bases identical to TRBD2. This CDR3 is built from 16 residues. Germline CDR1 is SGDLS and CDR2 is YYNGEE. The J segment lost 4 bases and the V segment lost 4 bases, leaving 8 bases of the junction unmatched. This chain's CDR3 is CASSRLGLAEYNEQFF. In DNA, the CDR3 is TGTGCCAGCAGCCGCTTAGGACTAGCGGAGTACAATGAGCAGTTCTTC.

The rearrangement links TRBV2 to TRBJ2-1, with TRBD2 identical over 13 bases. Germline CDR1 SNHLY, CDR2 FYNNEI. The CDR3 has 16 residues. The V segment lost 6 bases and the J segment 2 bases; nucleotides outside the gene matches: 4. This chain's CDR3 is CASSPTSGGAYNEQFF. The CDR3 DNA follows: TGTGCCAGCAGCCCAACTAGCGGGGGGGCCTACAATGAGCAGTTCTTC. The full variable domain, completed using reference TRBV2 and TRBJ2-1, is EPEVTQTPSHQVTQMGQEVILRCVPISNHLYFYWYRQILGQKVEFLVSFYNNEISEKSEIFDDQFSVERPDGSNFTLKIRSTKLEDSAMYFCASSPTSGGAYNEQFFGPGTRLTVL.

The chain is built from TRBV27 and TRBJ1-6, with 7 positions matching TRBD1. The CDR3 runs to 14 residues. The germline CDR1 and CDR2 sequences are MNHEY and SMNVEV (reference sequence). Trimming removed 6 bases from V and 9 bases from J; junction bases left unmatched: 8. The CDR3 coding sequence is TGTGCCAGCAGCCTAACAGGGGTGGGTTCACCCCTCCACTTT. This translates into CASSLTGVGSPLHF.

The chain has TRBV21-1 and TRBJ2-2; the table's D gene call, TRBD1, was not cross checked with the DNA. TRBV21-1 is recorded as a pseudogene. There are 16 residues in the CDR3. The CDR3 loop is CASSPVTGRSPGELFF. The DNA for the CDR3 is TGTGCCAGCAGCCCTGTGACAGGGCGTAGCCCCGGGGAGCTGTTTTTT.

This chain links TRBV5-1 with TRBJ1-4, with 7 bases lining up with TRBD1. The ends lost 4 bases at V and 3 bases at J; junction bases unmatched: 3. The CDR3 extends over 14 amino acids. Germline V CDR1 and CDR2: SGHRS, YFSETQ. Written as DNA, the CDR3 is TGCGCCAGCAGCAGGGGGCCTTCTAATGAAAAACTGTTTTTT. It yields the protein CASSRGPSNEKLFF.